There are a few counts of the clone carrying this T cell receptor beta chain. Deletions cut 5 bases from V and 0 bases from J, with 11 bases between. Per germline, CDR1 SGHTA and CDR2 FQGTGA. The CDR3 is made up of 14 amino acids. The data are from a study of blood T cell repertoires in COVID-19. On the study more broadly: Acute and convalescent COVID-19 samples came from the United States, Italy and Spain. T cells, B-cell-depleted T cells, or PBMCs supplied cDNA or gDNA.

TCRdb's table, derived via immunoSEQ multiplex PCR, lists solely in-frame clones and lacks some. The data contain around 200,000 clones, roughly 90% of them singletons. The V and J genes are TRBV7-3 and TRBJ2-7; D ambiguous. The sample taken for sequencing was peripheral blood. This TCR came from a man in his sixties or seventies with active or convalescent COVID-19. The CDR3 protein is CASSLTASSYEQYF. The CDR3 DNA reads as TGTGCCAGCAGCCTGACGGCTAGCTCCTACGAGCAGTACTTC.